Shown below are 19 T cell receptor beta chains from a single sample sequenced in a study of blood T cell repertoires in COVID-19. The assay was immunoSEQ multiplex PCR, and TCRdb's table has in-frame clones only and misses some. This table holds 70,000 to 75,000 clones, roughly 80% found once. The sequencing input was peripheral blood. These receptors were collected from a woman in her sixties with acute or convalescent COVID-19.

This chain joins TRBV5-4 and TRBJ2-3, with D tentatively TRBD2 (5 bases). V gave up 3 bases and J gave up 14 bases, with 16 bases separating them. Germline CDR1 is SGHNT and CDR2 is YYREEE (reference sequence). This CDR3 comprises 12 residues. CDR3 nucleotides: TGTGCCAGCAGCTCCCGGGAAAAGTATATGTATTTT. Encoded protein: CASSSREKYMYF.

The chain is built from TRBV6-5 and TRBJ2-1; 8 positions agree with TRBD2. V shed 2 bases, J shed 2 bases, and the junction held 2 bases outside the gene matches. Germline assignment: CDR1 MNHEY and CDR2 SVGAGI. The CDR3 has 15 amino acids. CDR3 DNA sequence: TGTGCCAGCAGTTACAAAGCGGGGGCCTACAATGAGCAGTTCTTC. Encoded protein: CASSYKAGAYNEQFF.

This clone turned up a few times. Here the CDR3 DNA reads TGTGCCAGCAGTCGGACAGGGCTTGCCTCTGGAAACACCATATATTTT. It specifies CASSRTGLASGNTIYF. The chain couples TRBV28 to TRBJ1-3; TRBD1 matches at 8 bases. The germline V gene has CDR1 MDHEN and CDR2 SYDVKM. This CDR3 has 16 amino acids. Trimming cost V 5 bases and J 0 bases; bases outside gene matches: 6.

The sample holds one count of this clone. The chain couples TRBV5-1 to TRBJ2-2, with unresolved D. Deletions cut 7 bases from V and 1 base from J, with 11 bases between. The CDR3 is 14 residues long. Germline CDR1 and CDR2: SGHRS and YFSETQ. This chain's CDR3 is CASRSSLNTGELFF. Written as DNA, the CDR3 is TGCGCCAGCCGGTCGTCGTTGAACACCGGGGAGCTGTTTTTT.

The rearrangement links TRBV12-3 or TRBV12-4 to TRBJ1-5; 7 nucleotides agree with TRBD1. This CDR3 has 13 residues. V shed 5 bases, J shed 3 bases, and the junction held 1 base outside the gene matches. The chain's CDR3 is CASSTGDNQPQHF. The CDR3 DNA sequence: TGTGCCAGCAGTACAGGGGACAATCAGCCCCAGCATTTT.

The CDR3, as DNA: TGCGCCAGCAGCCTGGGGGACAGGGCCGACACCGGGGAGCTGTTTTTT. Translated, it gives CASSLGDRADTGELFF. The chain combines TRBV5-1 with TRBJ2-2; the match to TRBD1 covers 9 bases. The CDR3 spans 16 residues. With V trimmed by 4 bases and J by 3 bases, 7 bases remained unmatched. Germline V CDR1 and CDR2: SGHRS, YFSETQ.

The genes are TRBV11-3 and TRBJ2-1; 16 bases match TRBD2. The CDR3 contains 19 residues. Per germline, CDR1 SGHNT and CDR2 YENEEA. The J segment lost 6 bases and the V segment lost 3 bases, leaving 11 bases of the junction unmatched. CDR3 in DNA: TGTGCCAGCAGCTTCTCCGGGACTAGCGGGGGGGCCACTGGCAATGAGCAGTTCTTC. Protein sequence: CASSFSGTSGGATGNEQFF. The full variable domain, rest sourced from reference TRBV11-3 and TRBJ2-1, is EAGVVQSPRYKIIEKKQPVAFWCNPISGHNTLYWYLQNLGQGPELLIRYENEEAVDDSQLPKDRFSAERLKGVDSTLKIQPAELGDSAVYLCASSFSGTSGGATGNEQFFGPGTRLTVL.

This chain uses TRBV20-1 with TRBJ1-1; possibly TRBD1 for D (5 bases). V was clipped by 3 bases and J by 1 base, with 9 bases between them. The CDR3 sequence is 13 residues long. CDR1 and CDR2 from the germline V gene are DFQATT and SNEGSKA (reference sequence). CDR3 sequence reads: CSASPGGNTEAFF. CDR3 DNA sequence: TGCAGTGCTAGTCCGGGGGGGAACACTGAAGCTTTCTTT.

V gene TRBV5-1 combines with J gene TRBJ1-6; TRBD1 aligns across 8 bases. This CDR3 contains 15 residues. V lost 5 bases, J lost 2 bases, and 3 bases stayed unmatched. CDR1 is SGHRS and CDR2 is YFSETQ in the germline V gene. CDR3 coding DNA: TGCGCCAGCAGTTCAGGGGGCGCCTATAATTCACCCCTCCACTTT. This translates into CASSSGGAYNSPLHF.

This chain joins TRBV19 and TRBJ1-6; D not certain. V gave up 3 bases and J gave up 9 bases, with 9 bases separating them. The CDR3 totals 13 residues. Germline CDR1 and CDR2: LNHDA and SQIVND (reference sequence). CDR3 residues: CASSMDSGSPLHF. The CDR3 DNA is TGTGCCAGTAGTATGGACTCTGGTTCACCCCTCCACTTT.

CDR3 nucleotide sequence: TGTGCCAGCAGCTTAGCAAGCGGAGTATACGAGCAGTACTTC. Its protein product is CASSLASGVYEQYF. The genes are TRBV7-6 and TRBJ2-7; perhaps TRBD2 as D (5 bases). Germline V gives CDR1 SGHVS, CDR2 FNYEAQ. The length of the CDR3 is 14 residues. V lost 0 bases, J lost 4 bases, and 10 bases lay in between.

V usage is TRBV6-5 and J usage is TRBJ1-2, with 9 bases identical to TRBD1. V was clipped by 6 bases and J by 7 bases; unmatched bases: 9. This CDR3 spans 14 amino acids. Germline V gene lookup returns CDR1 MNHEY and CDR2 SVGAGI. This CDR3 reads CASSVVTGGSGYTF. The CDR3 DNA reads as TGTGCCAGCAGCGTAGTGACAGGGGGAAGTGGCTACACCTTC.

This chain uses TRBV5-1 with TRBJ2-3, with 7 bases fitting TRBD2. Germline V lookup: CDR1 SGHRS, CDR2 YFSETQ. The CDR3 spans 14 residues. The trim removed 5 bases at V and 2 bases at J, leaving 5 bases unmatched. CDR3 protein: CASRVRDYTDTQYF. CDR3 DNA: TGCGCCAGCAGAGTCCGGGACTACACAGATACGCAGTATTTT.

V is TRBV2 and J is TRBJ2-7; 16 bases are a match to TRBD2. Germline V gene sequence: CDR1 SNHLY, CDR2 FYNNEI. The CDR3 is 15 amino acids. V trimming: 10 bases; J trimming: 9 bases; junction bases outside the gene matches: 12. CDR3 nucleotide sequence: TGTGCCATGTTGGGAGGGACTAGCGGGGGGGCCCCGCAGTACTTC. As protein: CAMLGGTSGGAPQYF.

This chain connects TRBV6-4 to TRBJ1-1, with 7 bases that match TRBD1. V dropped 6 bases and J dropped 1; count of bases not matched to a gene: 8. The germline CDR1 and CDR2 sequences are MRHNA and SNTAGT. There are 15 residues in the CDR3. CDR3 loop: CASRLEQGTNTEAFF. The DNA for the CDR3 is TGTGCCAGCAGATTAGAACAGGGGACGAACACTGAAGCTTTCTTT.

CDR3 protein: CASSLRQGDGNSPLHF. Here the CDR3 DNA reads TGTGCCAGCAGCTTAAGACAGGGGGACGGAAATTCACCCCTCCACTTT. The J gene is TRBJ1-6, the V gene TRBV7-2; TRBD1 matches 9 bases. CDR1 and CDR2 from the germline V gene are SGHTA and FQGNSA. The CDR3 has 16 amino acids. The V and J ends lost 2 bases and 7 bases, in that order; junction bases with no gene match: 6. Variable domain in full (rest from reference TRBV7-2 and TRBJ1-6): GAGVSQSPSNKVTEKGKDVELRCDPISGHTALYWYRQSLGQGLEFLIYFQGNSAPDKSGLPSDRFSAERTGGSVSTLTIQRTQQEDSAVYLCASSLRQGDGNSPLHFGNGTRLTVT.

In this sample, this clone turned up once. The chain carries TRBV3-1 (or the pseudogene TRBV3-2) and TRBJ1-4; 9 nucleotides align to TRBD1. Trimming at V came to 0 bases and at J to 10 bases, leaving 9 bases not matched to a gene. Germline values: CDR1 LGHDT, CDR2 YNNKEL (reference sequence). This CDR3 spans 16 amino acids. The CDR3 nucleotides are TGTGCCAGCAGCCAAGAGGGGGGCAAGACAGGGGGAAAACTGTTTTTT. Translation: CASSQEGGKTGGKLFF.

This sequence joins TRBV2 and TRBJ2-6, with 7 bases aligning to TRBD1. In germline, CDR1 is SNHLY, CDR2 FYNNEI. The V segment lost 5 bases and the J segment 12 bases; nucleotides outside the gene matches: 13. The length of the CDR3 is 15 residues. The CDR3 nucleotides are TGTGCCAGCAGTACTGGACCCGGGACAGCAGTCGTCCTGACTTTC. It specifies CASSTGPGTAVVLTF.

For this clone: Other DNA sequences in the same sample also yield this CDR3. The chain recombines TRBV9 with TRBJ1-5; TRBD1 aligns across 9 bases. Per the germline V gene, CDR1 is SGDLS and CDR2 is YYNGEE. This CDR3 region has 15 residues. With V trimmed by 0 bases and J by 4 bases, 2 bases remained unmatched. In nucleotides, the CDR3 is TGTGCCAGCAGCGTAGGAGGACAGGGGAATCAGCCCCAGCATTTT. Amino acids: CASSVGGQGNQPQHF. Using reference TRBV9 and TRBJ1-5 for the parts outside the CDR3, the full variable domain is DSGVTQTPKHLITATGQRVTLRCSPRSGDLSVYWYQQSLDQGLQFLIQYYNGEERAKGNILERFSAQQFPDLHSELNLSSLELGDSALYFCASSVGGQGNQPQHFGDGTRLSIL.